A selection of T cell receptor beta chains follows, all from one sample in a study of blood T cell repertoires in COVID-19. TCRdb keeps only in-frame clones here, not all; method: immunoSEQ multiplex PCR. The data show roughly 130,000 clones, with over 75% seen just once and less than 4.5% held by the top ten. The sample taken for sequencing was peripheral blood. These receptors were obtained from a woman aged 60-70 years with acute or convalescent COVID-19. Both conserved end residues are part of each CDR3. Fields, in order: J gene, D gene, clone size, V gene, CDR3 DNA, CDR3 protein. D genes are given only for firm matches. The listing skips clone size in some rows; elsewhere it reads once, few, many or a size class.

TRBJ2-7	TRBD2	.	TRBV4-2	TGTGCCAGCAGCCGAGGACTAGCGGGAGGACTTGGCGAGCAGTACTTC	CASSRGLAGGLGEQYF
TRBJ1-1	.	.	TRBV15	TGTGCCACCAGCAGAGATCGGAACACTGAAGCTTTCTTT	CATSRDRNTEAFF
TRBJ2-7	TRBD1	.	TRBV30	TGTGCCTGGAGTCCCGCGGCAGGGGGCAAGCAGTACTTC	CAWSPAAGGKQYF
TRBJ1-1	TRBD1	.	TRBV11-1	TGTGCCAGCAGCCAGGGGGCAGGTGAAGCTTTCTTT	CASSQGAGEAFF
TRBJ2-7	TRBD1	.	TRBV4-1	TGCGCCAGCAGCGGGGGACAGGGGGGAGGCGAGCAGTACTTC	CASSGGQGGGEQYF
TRBJ1-6	.	.	TRBV9	TGTGCCAGCAGCGTAGGTCCAGTTCCCTATTCACCCCTCCACTTT	CASSVGPVPYSPLHF
TRBJ1-5	.	few	TRBV27	TGTGCCAGCAGTTTAGAGGGATGGAGCAATCAGCCCCAGCATTTT	CASSLEGWSNQPQHF
TRBJ2-5	TRBD2	once	TRBV27	TGTGCCAGCAGTTTTTCGACTAGCGGACGTTGGGAGACCCAGTACTTC	CASSFSTSGRWETQYF
TRBJ2-5	TRBD2	.	TRBV18	TGTGCCAGCTCACTGACTAGCGGGAGAGAGACCCAGTACTTC	CASSLTSGRETQYF
TRBJ2-1	TRBD2	.	TRBV11-2	TGTGCCAGCAGCTTAGACAGCGGGAGCTACAATGAGCAGTTCTTC	CASSLDSGSYNEQFF
TRBJ2-1	TRBD2	.	TRBV3-1/TRBV3-2	TGTGCCAGCAGCCCCATGACTAGCGGGAGAGGGTTTATCCCTCTCCGAGGTGAGCAGTTCTTC	CASSPMTSGRGFIPLRGEQFF
TRBJ2-6	TRBD2	.	TRBV30	TGTGCCTGGAGTGTGGGAGGGGTTGGGGCCAACGTCCTGACTTTC	CAWSVGGVGANVLTF
TRBJ1-3	TRBD1	few	TRBV7-9	TGTGCCAGCAGCTTTAGGGACAGGGGACACTCTGGAAACACCATATATTTT	CASSFRDRGHSGNTIYF
TRBJ1-1	.	.	TRBV19	TGTGCCTCTAGGGGGTCTTGGCAGGCGAACACTGAAGCTTTCTTT	CASRGSWQANTEAFF
TRBJ1-2	.	.	TRBV30	TGTGCCTCCCAGGGTTCGTCCTATGGCTACACCTTC	CASQGSSYGYTF
TRBJ2-2	TRBD2	once	TRBV3-1/TRBV3-2	TGTGCCAGCAGCCAAGAGGGGGGGACTAGGAGGACCGGGGAGCTGTTTTTT	CASSQEGGTRRTGELFF
TRBJ1-6	.	.	TRBV19	TGTGCCAGTAGTACTCCTGACAGACGTAATTCACCCCTCCACTTT	CASSTPDRRNSPLHF
TRBJ1-4	.	.	TRBV5-1	TGCGCCAGCAGCACCTCGGGGGATAGGAGTGAAAAACTGTTTTTT	CASSTSGDRSEKLFF
TRBJ2-7	TRBD2	.	TRBV6-5	TGTGCCAGCACTAGCACGGGAGGCACCTACGAGCAGTACTTC	CASTSTGGTYEQYF
TRBJ2-2	.	.	TRBV3-1/TRBV3-2	TGTGCCAGCAGCCTAGCCAAAGGGGAGCTGTTTTTT	CASSLAKGELFF
TRBJ2-1	TRBD2	.	TRBV30	TGTGCCTGGCAACGAGCGGGAGGGCCCTATGAGCAGTTCTTC	CAWQRAGGPYEQFF
TRBJ2-5	TRBD2	.	TRBV4-1	TGCGCCAGCAGCCAAGCCGGACTAGCGGGAGTAGAGACCCAGTACTTC	CASSQAGLAGVETQYF
TRBJ2-3	TRBD2	.	TRBV7-8	TGTGCCAGCAGCCTCCAAACTAGCGGGAGTCCAGATACGCAGTATTTT	CASSLQTSGSPDTQYF
TRBJ2-1	TRBD2	.	TRBV5-1	TGCGCCAGCAGCCCGGGACTAGCGGGACCCCTTAATGAGCAGTTCTTC	CASSPGLAGPLNEQFF
TRBJ1-5	TRBD1	.	TRBV27	TGTGCCAGCAGTGGGACAGGGGGAAATCAGCCCCAGCATTTT	CASSGTGGNQPQHF
TRBJ1-5	.	once	TRBV24-1	TGTGCCACCAGCAAAGAGGCGGGTCAGCCCCAGCATTTT	CATSKEAGQPQHF
TRBJ1-2	.	.	TRBV3-1/TRBV3-2	TGTGCCAGCAGCCAAGGACTGTATGGCTACACCTTC	CASSQGLYGYTF
TRBJ1-1	TRBD1	.	TRBV3-1/TRBV3-2	TGTGCCAGCAGCCAGGGACAGGGGTTGAACACTGAAGCTTTCTTT	CASSQGQGLNTEAFF
TRBJ1-1	TRBD1	.	TRBV5-1	TGCGCCAGCAGCTTGGAGGGACAGGGGGCTATGTCTGAAGCTTTCTTT	CASSLEGQGAMSEAFF
TRBJ1-2	TRBD1	.	TRBV6-5	TGTGCCAGCAGTCTGGTGGGACAGGGCCCTGGGGGCTACACCTTC	CASSLVGQGPGGYTF
TRBJ1-1	TRBD1	.	TRBV5-1	TGCGCCAGCAGCCATACAGGGGTGACTACTGAAGCTTTCTTT	CASSHTGVTTEAFF
TRBJ2-7	TRBD2	.	TRBV19	TGTGCCAGTAGTTTCACTAGCGGGAGTTCCTACGAGCAGTACTTC	CASSFTSGSSYEQYF
TRBJ2-1	TRBD2	.	TRBV11-1	TGTGCCAGCAGTATTGGGTCTAGCGGGTCTTGGAATGAGCAGTTCTTC	CASSIGSSGSWNEQFF
TRBJ2-1	.	.	TRBV5-1	TGCGCCAGCAGCTTGCGGGACATCACTGGGGATGAGCAGTTCTTC	CASSLRDITGDEQFF
TRBJ2-3	.	once	TRBV11-3	TGTGCCAGCGCTCCCAGTAGCACAGATACGCAGTATTTT	CASAPSSTDTQYF
TRBJ1-3	.	.	TRBV29-1	TGCAGCGTTGTACAGGGAAACACCATATATTTT	CSVVQGNTIYF
TRBJ1-1	.	.	TRBV19	TGTGCCAGTAGTACCCAACAGGTAAACACTGAAGCTTTCTTT	CASSTQQVNTEAFF
TRBJ2-7	TRBD1	.	TRBV15	TGTGCCACCAGCAGAGCGTTGGGACAGGGGACCTACGAGCAGTACTTC	CATSRALGQGTYEQYF
TRBJ1-6	.	.	TRBV28	TGTGCCAGCACTCCGAGCTCCTATAATTCACCCCTCCACTTT	CASTPSSYNSPLHF
TRBJ2-1	TRBD2	.	TRBV6-5	TGTGCCAGCAGCCGACTAGCGGGACCGTATGAGCAGTTCTTC	CASSRLAGPYEQFF
TRBJ2-3	.	.	TRBV29-1	TGCAGCGTAGAGACAGGCACAGATACGCAGTATTTT	CSVETGTDTQYF
TRBJ2-3	.	few	TRBV7-3	TGTGCCAGCAGCTCCACAGGGTCGGGCCCCAACACAGATACGCAGTATTTT	CASSSTGSGPNTDTQYF
TRBJ2-7	TRBD2	.	TRBV5-1	TGCGCCAGCAGCTTGGGGGCTAGCGGCTCCTACGAGCAGTACTTC	CASSLGASGSYEQYF
TRBJ2-1	TRBD2	.	TRBV19	TGTGCCAGTAGTACCCCCCCCGGGCCCGGACTAGGCACGGGTGAGCAGTTCTTC	CASSTPPGPGLGTGEQFF
TRBJ1-2	TRBD1	.	TRBV24-1	TGTGCCACCAGTGATCCCCTCGGGACAGGGGGCAACTATGGCTACACCTTC	CATSDPLGTGGNYGYTF
TRBJ1-5	.	.	TRBV28	TGTGCCAGCAGTTTAAGGAGGGGTGGAGGCAATCAGCCCCAGCATTTT	CASSLRRGGGNQPQHF
TRBJ2-3	TRBD1	.	TRBV5-4	TGTGCCAGCAGCTTAGGGGGCCGCACAGATACGCAGTATTTT	CASSLGGRTDTQYF
TRBJ1-2	.	.	TRBV7-3	TGTGCCAGCAGCTTAGCAGGGGCGGCTGGCTACACCTTC	CASSLAGAAGYTF
TRBJ2-7	.	.	TRBV11-2	TGTGCCAGCAGCTCAGGGATCTACGAGCAGTACTTC	CASSSGIYEQYF
TRBJ1-2	.	.	TRBV2	TGTGCCAGCAGTGAACAGGATAGTAACTATGGCTACACCTTC	CASSEQDSNYGYTF
TRBJ2-1	.	.	TRBV11-3	TGTGCCAGCAGCCCCGATAGAGATTTCTACAATGAGCAGTTCTTC	CASSPDRDFYNEQFF
TRBJ2-7	.	.	TRBV3-1/TRBV3-2	TGTGCCAGCAATATACAGGGATCTCCCTACGAGCAGTACTTC	CASNIQGSPYEQYF
TRBJ2-3	.	.	TRBV9	TGTGCCCGATCTCAGAGCGTGAGGACTAGCACAGATACGCAGTATTTT	CARSQSVRTSTDTQYF
TRBJ2-3	.	.	TRBV30	TGTGCCTGGAGTACCCCCAGGGGAGATACGCAGTATTTT	CAWSTPRGDTQYF
TRBJ1-4	.	.	TRBV18	TGTGCCAGCTCACCCCCGGCGGGGGGTAATCAAAAACTGTTTTTT	CASSPPAGGNQKLFF